This T cell receptor beta chain was retrieved from a study of OX40 agonist ivuxolimab in advanced cancers. TCRdb's table, derived via immunoSEQ multiplex PCR, lists solely in-frame clones and lacks some. The sample lists about 100,000 clones; 90% were seen once. CDR1 is SGHTA and CDR2 is FQGNSA in the germline V gene. Trimming pared 5 bases from V and 8 bases from J, leaving 12 bases between. This CDR3 spans 12 amino acids. The origin of this receptor is an adult with an advanced solid tumor such as melanoma, head and neck, liver or kidney cancer. The chain has TRBV7-2 and TRBJ1-2; possible D gene TRBD1, 6 bases. Sequenced material: CD4+ or CD8+ T cells sorted from blood, taken in a trial of the OX40 agonist ivuxolimab. This CDR3 reads CASSATGLGYTF. The CDR3 DNA is TGTGCCAGCAGCGCAACAGGGTTAGGCTACACCTTC.